This TCR beta chain comes out of a study of T cell responses to AZD1222 COVID-19 vaccine. Worth noting for this clone: Its antigen remains unidentified.

Produced via immunoSEQ multiplex PCR; TCRdb's table is partial and in-frame only. The data show 130,000 or so clones, with about 92% seen just once and less than 0.95% held by the top ten. Broader study findings: Elevations in Spike-specific TCR breadth and depth followed administration of two AZD1222 doses. Just a handful of AZD1222 recipients were seropositive at baseline. Repertoire samples came only from after the peak T cell response. White British ancestry dominated among donors, who included more females, and clonal diversity was possibly underestimated.

The sample here was peripheral blood, taken on day 0 of MenACWY control vaccination. The TCR comes from an adult in good health.

For the CDR3, the DNA is TGTGCCAGCAGTTATGGGGGCCCTACCAATGAGCAGTTCTTC. Its protein product is CASSYGGPTNEQFF. The chain has TRBV6-2 or TRBV6-3 and TRBJ2-1; perhaps TRBD1 as D (6 bases). The CDR3 length is 14 residues. With 3 bases removed from V and 6 bases from J, the gap between germline ends came to 12 bases. From germline, CDR1 is MNHEY and CDR2 SVGEGT.